A single sample gave rise to the 3 T cell receptor beta chains below, sequenced in a study of CD8 T cells in Susac syndrome. The authors reverse transcribed roughly 0.5 to 1 ug RNA with random hexamers. TCRdb reanalysed the immunoSEQ multiplex PCR reads using MiXCR and keeps one entry per CDR3 protein. Of some 190,000 distinct CDR3 sequences listed, about 94% are singletons. The material sequenced was CD4+ T cells from PBMCs. The source of these receptors is a human donor with Susac syndrome.

The chain links TRBV5-1 to TRBJ1-1, with 8 bases that match TRBD1. Germline CDR1 reads SGHRS; CDR2 reads YFSETQ. The CDR3 sequence is 15 residues long. V gave up 4 bases and J gave up 3 bases; unmatched junction bases: 8. In nucleotides, the CDR3 is TGCGCCAGCAGCATGACAGGGGCCTGGGACACTGAAGCTTTCTTT. It translates to CASSMTGAWDTEAFF.

The chain employs TRBV20-1 and TRBJ1-1; 7 bases fit TRBD1. This CDR3 has 15 amino acids. CDR1 and CDR2 (germline): DFQATT, SNEGSKA (reference sequence). The junction had 14 bases not matched to a gene; V was cut back by 7 bases and J by 3 bases. The CDR3 nucleotides read TGCAGTGGGCAACAGGGGTATGGGGCCCACACTGAAGCTTTCTTT. This sequence encodes CSGQQGYGAHTEAFF.

The chain uses TRBV29-1 and TRBJ2-2, with TRBD1 identical over 10 bases. V trimming: 6 bases; J trimming: 7 bases; junction bases outside the gene matches: 8. Germline loops: CDR1 SQVTM, CDR2 ANQGSEA. The CDR3 has 14 amino acids. The CDR3 loop is CSVIPGTGDGELFF. DNA for the CDR3: TGCAGCGTGATTCCCGGGACAGGGGACGGGGAGCTGTTTTTT.